The subject of this entry is one T cell receptor (beta chain). This sample is part of a study of blood T cell repertoires in COVID-19. Produced via immunoSEQ multiplex PCR; TCRdb's table is partial and in-frame only. Seen here are 150,000 or so clones, 77% observed once, and the top ten hold 9% to 10%. This CDR3 contains 13 residues. From germline, CDR1 is WNHNN and CDR2 SYGVQD (reference sequence). Sequencing input: peripheral blood. The TCR comes from a woman aged 50 to 65 with active or convalescent COVID-19. The gene calls are TRBV10-1 and TRBJ1-6; the D is unclear. CDR3 region: CTEYREGNSPLHF. The CDR3 DNA follows: TGCACAGAGTACCGGGAGGGAAATTCACCCCTCCACTTT.